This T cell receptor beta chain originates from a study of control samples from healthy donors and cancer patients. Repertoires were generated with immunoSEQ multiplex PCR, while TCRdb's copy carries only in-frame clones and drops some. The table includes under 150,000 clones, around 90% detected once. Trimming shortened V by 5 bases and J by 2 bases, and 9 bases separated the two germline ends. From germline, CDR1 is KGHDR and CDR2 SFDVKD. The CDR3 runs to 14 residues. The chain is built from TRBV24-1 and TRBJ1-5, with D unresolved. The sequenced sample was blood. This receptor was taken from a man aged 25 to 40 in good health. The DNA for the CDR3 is TGTGCCACCAGTGTTGGTCTCGGCAATCAGCCCCAGCATTTT. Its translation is CATSVGLGNQPQHF.